There are many counts of the clone carrying this T cell receptor beta chain. Its matching antigen is unknown. The data derive from a study of identical twins. TCRdb re-called the 5' RACE reads through MiXCR, storing one row per CDR3 protein. The profile shows fewer than 800,000 distinct CDR3 sequences, about 7.1% of them singletons. Study-wide results and limits: It was possible that invariant MAIT and iNKT cells partly confounded the zero-insertion analyses.

There are 14 residues in the CDR3. CDR1 SGHAT and CDR2 FQNNGV come from the germline V gene. V was clipped by 2 bases and J by 1 base, with 6 bases between them. These records were also assigned to another study, of yellow fever vaccine responses in identical twins.

The receptor's source is a woman under 30 in good health. The chain couples TRBV11-2 to TRBJ2-4, with no clear D. Sequences were obtained from PBMCs. The CDR3 loop reads CASSLSWAKNIQYF. CDR3 DNA: TGTGCCAGCAGCTTAAGCTGGGCCAAAAACATTCAGTACTTC.